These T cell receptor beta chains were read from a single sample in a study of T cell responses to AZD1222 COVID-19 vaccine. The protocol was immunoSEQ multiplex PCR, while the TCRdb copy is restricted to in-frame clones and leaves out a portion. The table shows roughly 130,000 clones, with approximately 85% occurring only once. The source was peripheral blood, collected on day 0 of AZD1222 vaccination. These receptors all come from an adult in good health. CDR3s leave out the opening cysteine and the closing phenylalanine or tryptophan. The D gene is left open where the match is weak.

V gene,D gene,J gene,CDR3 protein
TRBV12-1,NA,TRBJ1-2,ASSFGPANTYTEGHNYGYT
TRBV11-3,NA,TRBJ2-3,ASRGLSTDTQY
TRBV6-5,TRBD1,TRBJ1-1,ASSLTWDSEAF
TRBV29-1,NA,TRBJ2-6,SVAGDRSSGANVLT
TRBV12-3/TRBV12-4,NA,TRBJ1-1,ASSLPGYTEAF
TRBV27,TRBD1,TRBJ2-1,ASSHTWDRRNNEQF
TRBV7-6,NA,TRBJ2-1,ASSLVGGSKKANEQF
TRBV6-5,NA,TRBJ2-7,AILWLRTFYEQY
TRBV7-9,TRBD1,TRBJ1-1,ASSSKQGARGEAF
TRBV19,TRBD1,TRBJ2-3,ASRHRGFSTDTQY
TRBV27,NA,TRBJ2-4,ASRTSNQNIQY
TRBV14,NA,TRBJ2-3,ASSQDGLARTDTQY
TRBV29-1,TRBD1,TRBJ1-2,SVDETGGENYGYT
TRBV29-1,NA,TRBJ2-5,SVEVGGAETQY
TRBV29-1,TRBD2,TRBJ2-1,SVAGLTSGRVNEQF